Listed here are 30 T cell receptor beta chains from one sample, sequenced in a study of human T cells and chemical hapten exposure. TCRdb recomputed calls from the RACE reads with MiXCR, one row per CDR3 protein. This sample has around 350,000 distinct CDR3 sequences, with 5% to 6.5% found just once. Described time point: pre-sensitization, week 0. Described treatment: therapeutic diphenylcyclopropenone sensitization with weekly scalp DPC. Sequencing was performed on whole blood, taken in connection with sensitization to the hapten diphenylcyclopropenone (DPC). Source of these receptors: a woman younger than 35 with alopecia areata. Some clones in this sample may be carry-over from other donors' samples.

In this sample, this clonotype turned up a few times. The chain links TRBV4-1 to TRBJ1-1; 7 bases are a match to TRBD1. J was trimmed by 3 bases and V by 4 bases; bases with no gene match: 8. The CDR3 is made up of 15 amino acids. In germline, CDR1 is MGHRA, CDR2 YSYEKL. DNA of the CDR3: TGCGCCAGCAGCCCGAGAGGGGACAGTCACACTGAAGCTTTCTTT. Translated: CASSPRGDSHTEAFF.

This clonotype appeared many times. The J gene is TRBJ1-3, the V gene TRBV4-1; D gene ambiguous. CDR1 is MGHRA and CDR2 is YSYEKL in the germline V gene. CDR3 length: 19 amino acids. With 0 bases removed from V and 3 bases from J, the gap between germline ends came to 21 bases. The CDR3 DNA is TGCGCCAGCAGCCAAGATCGATCGAGGTTAGATGGAAGTGGAAACACCATATATTTT. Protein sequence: CASSQDRSRLDGSGNTIYF.

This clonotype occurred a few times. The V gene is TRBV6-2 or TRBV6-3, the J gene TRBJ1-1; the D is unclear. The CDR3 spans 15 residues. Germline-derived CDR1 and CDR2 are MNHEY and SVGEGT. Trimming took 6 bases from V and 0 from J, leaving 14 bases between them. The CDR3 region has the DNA TGTGCCAGCAGGCGGCAGACCGTCATGAACACTGAAGCTTTCTTT. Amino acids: CASRRQTVMNTEAFF.

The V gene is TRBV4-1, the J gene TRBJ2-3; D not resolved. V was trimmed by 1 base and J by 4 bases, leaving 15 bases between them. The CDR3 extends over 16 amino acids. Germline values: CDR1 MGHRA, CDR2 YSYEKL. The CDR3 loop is CASSQGSMVRPDTQYF. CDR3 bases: TGCGCCAGCAGCCAAGGAAGCATGGTACGTCCAGATACGCAGTATTTT.

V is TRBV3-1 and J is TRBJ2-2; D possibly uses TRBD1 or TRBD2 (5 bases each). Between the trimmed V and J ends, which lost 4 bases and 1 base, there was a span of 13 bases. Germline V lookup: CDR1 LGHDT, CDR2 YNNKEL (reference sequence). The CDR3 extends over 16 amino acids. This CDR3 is CASSLAGTRNTGELFF. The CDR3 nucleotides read TGTGCCAGCAGCCTAGCCGGGACGAGGAACACCGGGGAGCTGTTTTTT.

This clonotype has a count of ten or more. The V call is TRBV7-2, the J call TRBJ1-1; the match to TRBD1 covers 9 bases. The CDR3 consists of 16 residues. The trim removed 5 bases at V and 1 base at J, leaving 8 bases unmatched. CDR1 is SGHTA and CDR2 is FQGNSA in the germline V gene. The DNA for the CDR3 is TGTGCCAGCAGCATCAGGACAGGGGCTGGGAACACTGAAGCTTTCTTT. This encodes CASSIRTGAGNTEAFF.

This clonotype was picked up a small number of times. CDR3 nucleotides: TGTGCCAGCAGCTTGGCCTTAGGAAGTAATTCACCCCTCCACTTT. Protein: CASSLALGSNSPLHF. The chain uses TRBV5-4 and TRBJ1-6; D not certain. The CDR3 contains 15 residues. Germline CDR1 is SGHNT and CDR2 is YYREEE (reference sequence). Trimming pared 0 bases from V and 6 bases from J, leaving 10 bases between.

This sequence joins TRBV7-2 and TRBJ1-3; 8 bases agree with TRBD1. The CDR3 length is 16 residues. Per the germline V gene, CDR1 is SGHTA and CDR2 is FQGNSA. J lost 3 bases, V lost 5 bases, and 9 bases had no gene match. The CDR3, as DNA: TGTGCCAGCAGCCCCCAGGACAGGGCCTTTGGAAACACCATATATTTT. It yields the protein CASSPQDRAFGNTIYF.

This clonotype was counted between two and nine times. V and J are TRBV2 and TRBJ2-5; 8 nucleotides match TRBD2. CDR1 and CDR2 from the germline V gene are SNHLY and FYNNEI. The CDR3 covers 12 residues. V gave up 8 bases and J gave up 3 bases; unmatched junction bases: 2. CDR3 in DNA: TGTGCCAGCGAGACTAGCGAAGAGACCCAGTACTTC. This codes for CASETSEETQYF.

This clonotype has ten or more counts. DNA for the CDR3: TGTGCCATCAGTGAATTGAGAGAGACCCAGTACTTC. Its protein product is CAISELRETQYF. The chain uses TRBV10-3 and TRBJ2-5; the D is unclear. Trimming took off 3 bases at V and 4 bases at J, with 6 bases between the two ends. CDR3 length: 12 residues. The germline V gene encodes CDR1 ENHRY and CDR2 SYGVKD.

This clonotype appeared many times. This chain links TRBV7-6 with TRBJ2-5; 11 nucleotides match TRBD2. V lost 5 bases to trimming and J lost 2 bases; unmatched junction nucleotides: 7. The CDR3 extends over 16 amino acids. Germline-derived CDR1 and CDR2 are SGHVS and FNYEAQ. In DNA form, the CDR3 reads TGTGCCAGCAGCCAGACTAGCGGGACGCTTCAAGAGACCCAGTACTTC. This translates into CASSQTSGTLQETQYF.

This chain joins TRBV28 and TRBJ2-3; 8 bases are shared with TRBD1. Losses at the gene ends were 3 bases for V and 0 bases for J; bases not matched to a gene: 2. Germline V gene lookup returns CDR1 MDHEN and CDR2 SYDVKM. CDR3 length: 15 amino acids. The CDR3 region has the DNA TGTGCCAGCAGTTTCGGGGACAGGAGCACAGATACGCAGTATTTT. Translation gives CASSFGDRSTDTQYF.

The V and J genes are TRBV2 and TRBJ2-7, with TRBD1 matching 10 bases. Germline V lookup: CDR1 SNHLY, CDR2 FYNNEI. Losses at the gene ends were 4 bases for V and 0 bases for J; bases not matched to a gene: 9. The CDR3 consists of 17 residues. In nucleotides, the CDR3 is TGTGCCAGCAGTGTAAAGGGACAGGGGCCTGACTCCTACGAGCAGTACTTC. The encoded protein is CASSVKGQGPDSYEQYF.

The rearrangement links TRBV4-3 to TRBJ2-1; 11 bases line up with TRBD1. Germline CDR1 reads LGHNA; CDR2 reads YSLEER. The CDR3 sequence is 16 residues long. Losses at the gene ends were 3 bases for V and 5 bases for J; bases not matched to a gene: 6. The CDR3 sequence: CASSQPGQGGHNEQFF. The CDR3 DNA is TGCGCCAGCAGCCAGCCGGGACAGGGGGGGCACAATGAGCAGTTCTTC.

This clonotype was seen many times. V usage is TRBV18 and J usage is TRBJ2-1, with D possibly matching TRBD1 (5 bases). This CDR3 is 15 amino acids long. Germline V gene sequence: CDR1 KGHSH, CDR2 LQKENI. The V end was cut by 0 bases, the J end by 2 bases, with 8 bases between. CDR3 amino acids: CASSPPGQPYNEQFF. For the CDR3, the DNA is TGTGCCAGCTCACCACCAGGACAACCCTACAATGAGCAGTTCTTC.

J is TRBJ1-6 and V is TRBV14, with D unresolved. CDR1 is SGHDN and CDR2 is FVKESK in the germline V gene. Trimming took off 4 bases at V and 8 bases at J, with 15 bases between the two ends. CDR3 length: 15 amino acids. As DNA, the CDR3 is TGTGCCAGCAGCCGCCGAGATTCTAGGTATTCACCCCTCCACTTT. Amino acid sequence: CASSRRDSRYSPLHF. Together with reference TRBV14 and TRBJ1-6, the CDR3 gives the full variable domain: EAGVTQFPSHSVIEKGQTVTLRCDPISGHDNLYWYRRVMGKEIKFLLHFVKESKQDESGMPNNRFLAERTGGTYSTLKVQPAELEDSGVYFCASSRRDSRYSPLHFGNGTRLTVT.

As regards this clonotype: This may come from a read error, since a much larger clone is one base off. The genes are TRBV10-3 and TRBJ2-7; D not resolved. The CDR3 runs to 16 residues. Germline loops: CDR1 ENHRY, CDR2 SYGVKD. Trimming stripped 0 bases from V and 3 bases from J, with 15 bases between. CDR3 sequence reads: CAISESGHGVRYEQYF. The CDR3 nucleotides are TGTGCCATCAGTGAGTCGGGCCATGGGGTTCGCTACGAGCAGTACTTC.

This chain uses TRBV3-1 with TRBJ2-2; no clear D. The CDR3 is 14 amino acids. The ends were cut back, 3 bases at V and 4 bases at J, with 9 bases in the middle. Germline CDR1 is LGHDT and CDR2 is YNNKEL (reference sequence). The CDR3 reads CASSHLSRTGELFF. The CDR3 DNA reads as TGTGCCAGCAGCCATTTATCTCGCACCGGGGAGCTGTTTTTT.

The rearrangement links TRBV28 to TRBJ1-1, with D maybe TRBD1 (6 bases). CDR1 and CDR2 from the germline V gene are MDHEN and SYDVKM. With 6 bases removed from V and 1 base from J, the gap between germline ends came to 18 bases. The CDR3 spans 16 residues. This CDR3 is CASRPGGRGGNTEAFF. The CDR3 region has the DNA TGTGCCAGCAGGCCTGGGGGGCGTGGCGGGAACACTGAAGCTTTCTTT. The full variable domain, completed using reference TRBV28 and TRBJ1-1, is DVKVTQSSRYLVKRTGEKVFLECVQDMDHENMFWYRQDPGLGLRLIYFSYDVKMKEKGDIPEGYSVSREKKERFSLILESASTNQTSMYLCASRPGGRGGNTEAFFGQGTRLTVV.

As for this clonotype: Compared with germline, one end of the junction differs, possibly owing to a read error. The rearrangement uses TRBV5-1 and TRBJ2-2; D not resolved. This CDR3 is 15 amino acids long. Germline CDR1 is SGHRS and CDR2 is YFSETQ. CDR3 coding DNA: TGCACCAGCAGCTTGGATGCCGGCAACACCGGGGAGCTGTTTTTT. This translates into CTSSLDAGNTGELFF.

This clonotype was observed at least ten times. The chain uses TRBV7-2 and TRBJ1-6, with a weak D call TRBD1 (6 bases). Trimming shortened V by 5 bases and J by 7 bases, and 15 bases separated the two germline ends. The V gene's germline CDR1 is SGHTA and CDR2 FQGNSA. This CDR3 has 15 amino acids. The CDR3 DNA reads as TGTGCCAGCAGCCGACAGGTGCTAGAAAATTCACCCCTCCACTTT. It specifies CASSRQVLENSPLHF. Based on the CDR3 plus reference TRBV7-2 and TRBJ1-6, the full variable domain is GAGVSQSPSNKVTEKGKDVELRCDPISGHTALYWYRQSLGQGLEFLIYFQGNSAPDKSGLPSDRFSAERTGGSVSTLTIQRTQQEDSAVYLCASSRQVLENSPLHFGNGTRLTVT.

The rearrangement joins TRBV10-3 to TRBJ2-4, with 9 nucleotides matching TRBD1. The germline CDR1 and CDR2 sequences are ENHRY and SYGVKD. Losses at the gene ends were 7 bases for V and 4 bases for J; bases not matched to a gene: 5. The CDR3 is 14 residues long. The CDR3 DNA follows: TGTGCCATCAACTCCGGGACAGGGAAAAACATTCAGTACTTC. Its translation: CAINSGTGKNIQYF.

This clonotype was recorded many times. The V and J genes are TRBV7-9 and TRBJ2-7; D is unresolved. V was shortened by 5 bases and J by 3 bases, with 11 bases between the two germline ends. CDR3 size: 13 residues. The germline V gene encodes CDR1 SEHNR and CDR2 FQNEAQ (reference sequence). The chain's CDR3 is CASSQSQYYEQYF. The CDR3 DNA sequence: TGTGCCAGCAGCCAGAGCCAGTACTACGAGCAGTACTTC.

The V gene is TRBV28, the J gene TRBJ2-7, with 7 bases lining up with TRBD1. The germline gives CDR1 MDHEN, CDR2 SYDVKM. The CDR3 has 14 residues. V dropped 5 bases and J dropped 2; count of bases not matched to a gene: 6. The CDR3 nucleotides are TGTGCCAGCAGTAACCGGGACAGCACCTACGAGCAGTACTTC. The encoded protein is CASSNRDSTYEQYF. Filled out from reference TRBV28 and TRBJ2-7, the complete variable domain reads DVKVTQSSRYLVKRTGEKVFLECVQDMDHENMFWYRQDPGLGLRLIYFSYDVKMKEKGDIPEGYSVSREKKERFSLILESASTNQTSMYLCASSNRDSTYEQYFGPGTRLTVT.

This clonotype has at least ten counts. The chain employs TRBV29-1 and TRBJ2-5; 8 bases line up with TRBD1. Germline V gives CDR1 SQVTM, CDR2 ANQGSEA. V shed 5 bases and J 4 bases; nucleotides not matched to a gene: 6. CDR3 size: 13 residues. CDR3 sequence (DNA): TGCAGCGTTCAATCAGGGGGCGGAGAGACCCAGTACTTC. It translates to CSVQSGGGETQYF.

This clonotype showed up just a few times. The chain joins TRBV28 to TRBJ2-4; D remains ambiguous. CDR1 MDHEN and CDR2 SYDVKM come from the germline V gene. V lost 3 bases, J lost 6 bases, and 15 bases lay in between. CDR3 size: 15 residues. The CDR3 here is CASSFLPLNGNIQYF. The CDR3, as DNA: TGTGCCAGCAGTTTCCTGCCCTTAAACGGAAACATTCAGTACTTC.

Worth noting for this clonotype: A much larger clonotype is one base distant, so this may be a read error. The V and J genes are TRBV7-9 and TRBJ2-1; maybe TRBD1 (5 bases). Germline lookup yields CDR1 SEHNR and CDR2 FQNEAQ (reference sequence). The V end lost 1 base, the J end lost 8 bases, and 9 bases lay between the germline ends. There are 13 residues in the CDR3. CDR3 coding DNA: TGTGCCAGCAGCTTAGAGGGGTACTATGAGCAGTTCTTC. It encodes CASSLEGYYEQFF.

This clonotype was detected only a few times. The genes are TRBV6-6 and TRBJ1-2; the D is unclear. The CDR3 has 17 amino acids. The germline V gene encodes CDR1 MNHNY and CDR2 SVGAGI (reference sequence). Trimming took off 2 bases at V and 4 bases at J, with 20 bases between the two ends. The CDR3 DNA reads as TGTGCCAGCAGTTACCCCGAGGGAGACCCCGCTGGCTATGGCTACACCTTC. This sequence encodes CASSYPEGDPAGYGYTF.

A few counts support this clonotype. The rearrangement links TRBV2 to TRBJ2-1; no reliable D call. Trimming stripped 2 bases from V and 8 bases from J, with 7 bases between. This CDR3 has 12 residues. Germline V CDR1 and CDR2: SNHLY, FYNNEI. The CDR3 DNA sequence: TGTGCCAGCAGTGAAATTATCGATGAGCAGTTCTTC. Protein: CASSEIIDEQFF. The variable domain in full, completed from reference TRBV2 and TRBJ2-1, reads EPEVTQTPSHQVTQMGQEVILRCVPISNHLYFYWYRQILGQKVEFLVSFYNNEISEKSEIFDDQFSVERPDGSNFTLKIRSTKLEDSAMYFCASSEIIDEQFFGPGTRLTVL.

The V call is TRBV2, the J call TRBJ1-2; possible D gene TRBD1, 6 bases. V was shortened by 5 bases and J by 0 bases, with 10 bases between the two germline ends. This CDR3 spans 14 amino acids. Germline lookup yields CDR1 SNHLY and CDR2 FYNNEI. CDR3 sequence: CASSQGTANYGYTF. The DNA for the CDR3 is TGTGCCAGCAGTCAGGGGACCGCTAACTATGGCTACACCTTC.